This T cell receptor (beta chain) is drawn from a study of response to subunit inactivated influenza vaccine. With V trimmed by 5 bases and J by 3 bases, 7 bases remained unmatched. Germline CDR1 reads KGHDR; CDR2 reads SFDVKD. CDR3 length: 16 residues. Whole-study results and caveats: Each seasonal flu vaccination may recruit only limited new T cells, authors suggested.

TCRdb itself ran the RT-PCR reads through MiXCR, one entry per CDR3 protein. The table has approximately 500,000 distinct CDR3 sequences, about an eighth seen once. On this clonotype itself: Its antigen is not identified.

The material was PBMCs from blood, obtained 45 days after vaccination. This clonotype was sampled from a man in his fifties who received an inactivated influenza vaccine. The rearrangement joins TRBV24-1 to TRBJ2-2; the match to TRBD2 covers 8 bases. The CDR3 DNA follows: TGTGCCACCAGTGCCTCCGGGGGGGCGGACACCGGGGAGCTGTTTTTT. Translated, it gives CATSASGGADTGELFF.